This T cell receptor beta chain was identified in a study of a mutant IDH1 vaccine in newly diagnosed glioma. Study in general: Patients previously underwent radiotherapy, temozolomide, or both, and most underwent both.

Trimming left V 5 bases short and J 2 bases short, with 6 bases between. CDR3 size: 12 residues. Germline V lookup: CDR1 ENHRY, CDR2 SYGVKD. As regards this clone: Its target is unknown.

TCRdb's table, derived via immunoSEQ multiplex PCR, lists solely in-frame clones and lacks some. The sample lists roughly 49,000 clones, approximately 92% seen once, with 2% to 2.5% in the top ten. The time point here: week 35, safety follow-up. Each dose of the vaccine consisted of 300 ug of mutant IDH1 20-mer peptide, with topical imiquimod. This sequence joins TRBV10-3 and TRBJ2-5, with a tentative D call TRBD2 (5 bases). This receptor was taken from a man aged 50 or older with glioma. The source material was PBMCs, sampled from a glioma patient whose treatment included an IDH1 peptide vaccine. CDR3 in DNA: TGTGCCATCAGTAGAGGGCAAGAGACCCAGTACTTC. It is translated as CAISRGQETQYF.